This T cell receptor beta chain was identified during a study of blood T cell repertoires in COVID-19. Study as a whole: Acute and convalescent COVID-19 samples came from the United States, Italy and Spain. T cells, B-cell-depleted T cells, or PBMCs provided the cDNA or gDNA that served as material.

Patients in Seattle were enrolled during active infection, then followed longitudinally. In the source study's methods: Cell counts per sample came from amplifying reference gene primers. This table comes from immunoSEQ multiplex PCR, and its TCRdb copy is limited to in-frame clones, with some not included. D and trimming were read from the DNA, whereas the V and J calls and clone size are those reported in that table. Of 200,000 to 300,000 clones in the sample, around 84% were seen once. The TCR comes from a woman aged 55-70 years with COVID-19, enrolled during active disease. The sample comprised peripheral blood.

CDR3 DNA sequence: TGTGCCAGCAGCCAGACAGGCCTTGAAGCTTTCTTT. Its translation: CASSQTGLEAFF. The chain joins TRBV6-2 or TRBV6-3 to TRBJ1-1; perhaps TRBD1 as D (6 bases). The V gene lost 6 bases and the J gene lost 7 bases, with 12 bases spanning the gap. This CDR3 is 12 amino acids long. The germline V gene has CDR1 MNHEY and CDR2 SVGEGT.